Listed here are 22 T cell receptor beta chains from one sample, sequenced in a study of Ad26.COV2.S vaccination and SARS-CoV-2 variants. Here immunoSEQ multiplex PCR was the method, and the copy in TCRdb shows in-frame clones only, minus some. This table has roughly 350,000 clones, about 89% appearing once. Indicated treatment: 15 to 20 received Ad26.COV2.S at low or high dose, single or two shots; about 5 received placebo; per-sample allocation not given. Samples came from day 63 after the first vaccine or placebo injection. The material sequenced was peripheral blood, taken in a trial of Ad26.COV2.S vaccine versus placebo. Every receptor here comes from a person between 18 and 60 years old who received the Ad26.COV2.S COVID-19 vaccine or a placebo.

The chain has TRBV7-8 and TRBJ1-6; D is ambiguous. Trimming took 0 bases from V and 9 from J, leaving 9 bases between them. The CDR3 extends over 14 amino acids. Germline CDR1 SGHVS, CDR2 FQNEAQ. The chain's CDR3 is CASSLAGLSSPLHF. The CDR3 bases are TGTGCCAGCAGCTTAGCAGGGTTGAGTTCACCCCTCCACTTT.

The DNA of the CDR3 is TGCAGCGTAATGTTCGGGACCCTTGGAACTAATGAAAAACTGTTTTTT. Translating gives CSVMFGTLGTNEKLFF. This chain uses TRBV29-1 with TRBJ1-4, with D possibly being TRBD1 (5 bases). The CDR3 loop spans 16 amino acids. CDR1 and CDR2 (germline): SQVTM, ANQGSEA. Trimming cost V 6 bases and J 1 base, with 18 bases left between them.

This sequence joins TRBV27 and TRBJ2-5, with D tentatively TRBD1 (5 bases). CDR1 is MNHEY and CDR2 is SMNVEV in the germline V gene (reference sequence). The CDR3 consists of 12 residues. V was shortened by 4 bases and J by 9 bases, with 12 bases between the two germline ends. The CDR3 sequence is CASSSPGKPQYF. CDR3 coding DNA: TGTGCCAGCAGTTCCCCAGGGAAGCCCCAGTACTTC.

The chain joins TRBV7-5 to TRBJ2-5; TRBD2 is taken as the D call from the table, unchecked against the DNA. TRBV7-5 is shown as a pseudogene. This CDR3 spans 14 amino acids. The DNA for the CDR3 is TGTGTCAGAAGCAACGGGAGGCGGTTAGAGACCCAGTACTTC. Translating gives CVRSNGRRLETQYF.

The rearrangement joins TRBV29-1 to TRBJ2-3, with TRBD2 matching 9 bases. V lost 3 bases, J lost 0 bases, and 4 bases stayed unmatched. Germline V gene sequence: CDR1 SQVTM, CDR2 ANQGSEA. The CDR3 has 15 residues. CDR3 in amino acids: CSVDSSGASTDTQYF. The CDR3 DNA reads as TGCAGCGTTGATTCTAGCGGGGCTAGCACAGATACGCAGTATTTT.

The gene calls are TRBV5-5 and TRBJ2-1; D remains ambiguous. Per the germline V gene, CDR1 is SGHKS and CDR2 is YYEKEE (reference sequence). The V gene lost 4 bases and the J gene lost 3 bases, with 11 bases spanning the gap. The CDR3 extends over 14 amino acids. DNA of the CDR3: TGTGCCAGCAGCGCCTTGAGAGGCTACAATGAGCAGTTCTTC. This codes for CASSALRGYNEQFF.

V is TRBV7-9 and J is TRBJ1-1, with D maybe TRBD1 (6 bases). V was clipped by 5 bases and J by 5 bases, with 21 bases between them. The CDR3 totals 16 residues. Germline CDR1 SEHNR, CDR2 FQNEAQ (reference sequence). The CDR3 protein is CASSEIRSGAWTEAFF. The CDR3 bases are TGTGCCAGCAGCGAAATTAGGTCGGGGGCGTGGACTGAAGCTTTCTTT.

The chain is built from TRBV25-1 and TRBJ1-6; D perhaps matches TRBD1 (6 bases). Per germline, CDR1 MGHDK and CDR2 SYGVNS. V was pared by 5 bases and J by 0 bases, with 11 bases between. The CDR3 covers 16 residues. The DNA of the CDR3 is TGTGCCAGCAGTCCTCAGGGGAGCTCCTATAATTCACCCCTCCACTTT. It translates to CASSPQGSSYNSPLHF. The variable domain in full, with the rest retrieved from reference TRBV25-1 and TRBJ1-6, is EADIYQTPRYLVIGTGKKITLECSQTMGHDKMYWYQQDPGMELHLIHYSYGVNSTEKGDLSSESTVSRIRTEHFPLTLESARPSHTSQYLCASSPQGSSYNSPLHFGNGTRLTVT.

The chain carries TRBV29-1 and TRBJ2-1; D is unresolved. Per germline, CDR1 SQVTM and CDR2 ANQGSEA. The length of the CDR3 is 15 residues. The V end was cut by 6 bases, the J end by 4 bases, with 19 bases between. The CDR3 DNA sequence: TGCAGCGTCGCCGGCCTACCTGGCGTATACAATGAGCAGTTCTTC. Its translation is CSVAGLPGVYNEQFF.

CDR3 nucleotides: TGTGCCAGTAGTATAGATCCGAATGGGGAGGCTGAGCAGTTCTTC. Protein: CASSIDPNGEAEQFF. The chain couples TRBV19 to TRBJ2-1; D may be TRBD2 (6 bases). Germline CDR1 reads LNHDA; CDR2 reads SQIVND (reference sequence). The CDR3 is 15 residues long. The germline V and J ends were trimmed by 0 bases and 9 bases, with 15 bases remaining between them.

In this sample, this clone turned up once. The gene calls are TRBV5-1 and TRBJ1-1, with 8 bases that match TRBD1. The CDR3 is 15 amino acids. Germline assignment: CDR1 SGHRS and CDR2 YFSETQ. Trimming at V came to 3 bases and at J to 3 bases, leaving 7 bases not matched to a gene. Here the CDR3 DNA reads TGCGCCAGCAGCTACCCAGGGGGCCGGGACACTGAAGCTTTCTTT. Protein: CASSYPGGRDTEAFF.

The chain links TRBV29-1 to TRBJ2-5; D tentatively fits TRBD1 or TRBD2 (6 bases each). CDR3 length: 14 residues. Trimming left V 5 bases short and J 2 bases short, with 15 bases between. In germline, CDR1 is SQVTM, CDR2 ANQGSEA. The CDR3 sequence: CSVYRGGGQETQYF. The DNA of the CDR3 is TGCAGCGTTTACAGAGGGGGAGGTCAAGAGACCCAGTACTTC.

The chain recombines TRBV29-1 with TRBJ1-1, with 7 bases that match TRBD1. This CDR3 has 14 residues. Germline values: CDR1 SQVTM, CDR2 ANQGSEA. V dropped 5 bases and J dropped 1; count of bases not matched to a gene: 7. CDR3 sequence: CSVPGQPQNTEAFF. As DNA, the CDR3 is TGCAGCGTTCCGGGACAGCCCCAGAACACTGAAGCTTTCTTT.

The V gene is TRBV5-6, the J gene TRBJ2-7; D gene ambiguous. CDR3 size: 11 residues. The V end was cut by 4 bases, the J end by 5 bases, with 7 bases between. CDR1 and CDR2 from the germline V gene are SGHDT and YYEEEE. The CDR3 DNA is TGTGCCAGCAGCCTACTAAACGAGCAGTACTTC. Its protein product is CASSLLNEQYF.

Note on this clone: Other DNA sequences in this sample translate to the same CDR3. The V and J genes are TRBV18 and TRBJ1-2, with 9 bases lining up with TRBD1. V shed 3 bases, J shed 2 bases, and the junction held 1 base outside the gene matches. The CDR3 spans 14 residues. CDR1 is KGHSH and CDR2 is LQKENI in the germline V gene. CDR3 in DNA: TGTGCCAGCTCACCGGGACAGGGCAACTATGGCTACACCTTC. Its protein is CASSPGQGNYGYTF.

The chain couples TRBV3-1 (or the pseudogene TRBV3-2) to TRBJ1-2, with a tentative D call TRBD1 (5 bases). Trimming took off 0 bases at V and 0 bases at J, with 17 bases between the two ends. Germline V CDR1 and CDR2: LGHDT, YNNKEL (reference sequence). This CDR3 comprises 18 residues. The CDR3 protein is CASSQDKGGADTNYGYTF. The CDR3 coding sequence is TGTGCCAGCAGCCAAGATAAGGGAGGGGCAGACACTAACTATGGCTACACCTTC.

The J gene is TRBJ2-5, the V gene TRBV29-1; 11 bases match TRBD1. This CDR3 is 14 amino acids long. After removal of 4 bases from V and 5 bases from J, the junction contained 6 bases not matched to a gene. Germline V gene data show CDR1 as SQVTM and CDR2 as ANQGSEA. CDR3 protein: CSVGGTGGTETQYF. The CDR3 DNA is TGCAGCGTTGGAGGGACAGGGGGAACCGAGACCCAGTACTTC.

The chain has TRBV5-1 and TRBJ2-2; the D gene is possibly TRBD1 (6 bases). Germline V CDR1 and CDR2: SGHRS, YFSETQ. The CDR3 covers 16 residues. Trimming stripped 4 bases from V and 0 bases from J, with 13 bases between. CDR3 amino acids: CASSPSDSPNTGELFF. The CDR3 DNA is TGCGCCAGCAGCCCATCGGACAGCCCGAACACCGGGGAGCTGTTTTTT.

There are a few counts of this clone. J is TRBJ1-5 and V is TRBV27, with D possibly TRBD1 on 6 matching bases. Trimming cost V 3 bases and J 1 base, with 13 bases left between them. The CDR3 contains 16 residues. Germline V lookup: CDR1 MNHEY, CDR2 SMNVEV (reference sequence). The CDR3 DNA reads as TGTGCCAGCAGTTTTTCAGGGGTGGGCAGCAATCAGCCCCAGCATTTT. Translating it yields CASSFSGVGSNQPQHF.

The CDR3 nucleotides read TGTGCCAGCAGCAACCGGGACAGGGATGGTTCACCCCTCCACTTT. Encoded protein: CASSNRDRDGSPLHF. V and J are TRBV5-6 and TRBJ1-6; 9 bases are a match to TRBD1. CDR3 length: 15 residues. The V segment lost 4 bases and the J segment 9 bases; nucleotides outside the gene matches: 8. Germline assignment: CDR1 SGHDT and CDR2 YYEEEE.

J is TRBJ2-5 and V is TRBV5-1; 8 nucleotides line up with TRBD1. The CDR3 extends over 17 amino acids. J gave up 4 bases and V 2 bases, and 13 bases lay outside the gene matches. Per the germline V gene, CDR1 is SGHRS and CDR2 is YFSETQ. CDR3 region: CASSFRSYEDRVETQYF. The DNA for the CDR3 is TGCGCCAGCAGCTTTAGGAGCTATGAGGACAGGGTAGAGACCCAGTACTTC.

The chain employs TRBV6-2 or TRBV6-3 and TRBJ2-7; 8 positions match TRBD1. CDR1 MNHEY and CDR2 SVGEGT come from the germline V gene. The CDR3 contains 18 residues. The ends lost 0 bases at V and 1 base at J; junction bases unmatched: 11. The CDR3 protein is CASSYSNVGQGFSYEQYF. The CDR3 DNA follows: TGTGCCAGCAGTTACTCGAACGTTGGACAGGGATTTTCCTACGAGCAGTACTTC.